This is a list of T cell receptor beta chains from one sample in a study of regulatory T cells in long-lasting Graves disease. One entry per CDR3 protein, called by TCRdb with MiXCR from the multiplex PCR reads. The sample has 250,000 to 300,000 distinct CDR3 sequences; 18% are singletons. These same records also appear under a second study, on T cells in Graves' hyperthyroidism and ophthalmopathy.

Sequencing was performed on peripheral blood mononuclear cells (PBMCs), taken at new diagnosis, from a patient treated with antithyroid drugs. The receptor set was obtained from a woman aged 25 to 39 with Graves disease. CDR3s include the opening cysteine and the closing phenylalanine or tryptophan. Fields, in order: V gene, J gene, CDR3 protein.

>TRBV5-4|TRBJ2-5
CASSPRLAGGPETQYF
>TRBV7-9|TRBJ2-1
CASSSRTSKNYNEQFF
>TRBV2|TRBJ2-1
CASSESYNEQFF
>TRBV20-1|TRBJ2-1
CSATTSGSEADNEQFF
>TRBV20-1|TRBJ1-2
CSARDLTAHNYGYTF
>TRBV18|TRBJ2-1
CASSPLPPQAEQFF
>TRBV29-1|TRBJ2-7
CSVDEGSPYEQYF
>TRBV2|TRBJ2-7
CASSARTGVYEQYF
>TRBV4-1|TRBJ2-5
CASSQDPRETQYF
>TRBV18|TRBJ2-5
CASSPPNIQETQYF
>TRBV20-1|TRBJ2-1
CSARGASGGYNEQFF
>TRBV10-3|TRBJ2-2
CAITGQPNTGELFF
>TRBV6-4|TRBJ2-4
CASSEEAGGRDIQYF
>TRBV19|TRBJ1-1
CASSRTEGDRGTEAFF
>TRBV20-1|TRBJ2-1
CSARGTGTGVGNEQFF
>TRBV5-5|TRBJ2-1
CASSLVGDVEQFF
>TRBV18|TRBJ1-1
CASSPEAMGEAFF
>TRBV7-9|TRBJ2-7
CAGSSYDWGDAAYEQYF
>TRBV20-1|TRBJ1-2
CSARDPDSNFYGYTF
>TRBV27|TRBJ2-5
CASMGREGTQYF
>TRBV7-3|TRBJ1-5
CASSPGNRGTARYSNQPQHF
>TRBV5-6|TRBJ1-1
CASSWAGRGRTEAFF
>TRBV24-1|TRBJ2-3
CATSDAATGSSPDTQYF
>TRBV2|TRBJ1-5
CASSEWNSNQPQHF
>TRBV4-1|TRBJ1-2
CASSQEGVVGTGLHGYTF
>TRBV20-1|TRBJ2-3
CSAEPRGQGPTDTQYF
>TRBV11-2|TRBJ1-3
CASSLVSLSGNTIYF
>TRBV5-1|TRBJ2-7
CASSLALAGAYEQYF
>TRBV6-1|TRBJ2-2
CASTLGGGITGELFF
>TRBV25-1|TRBJ1-2
CASSDAGTDYGYTF
>TRBV9|TRBJ2-5
CASSPRDYQETQYF
>TRBV12-3/TRBV12-4|TRBJ2-6
CASTPGLGQSSGANVLTF
>TRBV25-1|TRBJ2-2
CASSTPDGTVTGELFF
>TRBV18|TRBJ1-3
CASSQPSSSGNTIYF
>TRBV6-1|TRBJ2-3
CASSKLQGTQYF
>TRBV12-3/TRBV12-4|TRBJ1-4
CASSPTGATNEKLFF
>TRBV7-9|TRBJ2-7
CASSLDRGSYEQYF
>TRBV19|TRBJ1-1
CASSIGALQGLMNTEAFF
>TRBV20-1|TRBJ2-1
CSARDIGGSYNEQFF
>TRBV4-1|TRBJ2-5
CASSQVLRETQYF
>TRBV5-4|TRBJ1-1
CASSLYQPNTEAFF
>TRBV4-2|TRBJ2-7
CASSQDPGGSYEQYF
>TRBV5-4|TRBJ2-1
CASSLKNKRKDNEQFF
>TRBV15|TRBJ1-6
CATSSLLRTGGAYYNSPLHF
>TRBV12-3/TRBV12-4|TRBJ1-2
CASSQNRGHGYTF
>TRBV25-1|TRBJ1-2
CTGRNRGYTF
>TRBV10-3|TRBJ1-4
CATGGATNEKLFF
>TRBV18|TRBJ2-3
CASSLRDRESDTQYF
>TRBV5-1|TRBJ1-1
CASSPGAVDTEAFF
>TRBV7-8|TRBJ2-5
CASSLALERTQYF
>TRBV6-5|TRBJ1-5
CASSYEGQGYQPQHF
>TRBV5-8|TRBJ2-7
CASSNRDRGGEQYF
>TRBV7-6|TRBJ2-2
CASSQGGSLQTISNTGELFF
>TRBV5-6|TRBJ2-2
CASSPRTRGTGELFF
>TRBV18|TRBJ1-2
CGSSEVAPASDGYTF